The rows below give T cell receptor beta chains drawn from one sample of a study of T cell responses to AZD1222 COVID-19 vaccine. Only in-frame clones appear in the TCRdb table, and some are missing; sequencing was by immunoSEQ multiplex PCR. The sample carries 95,000 to 150,000 clones, more than 70% recorded once. The input for sequencing was peripheral blood, taken 28 days after the second AZD1222 dose. Receptors were obtained from an adult who received the AZD1222 COVID-19 vaccine. Both conserved end residues are part of each CDR3. D genes are given only for firm matches. Only part of the rows carry a size: once, few, many, or a class if the clone is expanded.

V gene: TRBV30; J gene: TRBJ1-4; D gene: -; clone size: -; CDR3 DNA: TGTGCCTGGAAGACAGGCGCAACTAATGAAAAACTGTTTTTT; CDR3 protein: CAWKTGATNEKLFF
V gene: TRBV2; J gene: TRBJ2-7; D gene: -; clone size: once; CDR3 DNA: TGTGCCAGCACATTTGCCTACGAGCAGTACTTC; CDR3 protein: CASTFAYEQYF
V gene: TRBV28; J gene: TRBJ1-2; D gene: -; clone size: -; CDR3 DNA: TGTGCCACCCAAACGTTCGAGGAGTACACCTTC; CDR3 protein: CATQTFEEYTF
V gene: TRBV7-8; J gene: TRBJ2-1; D gene: -; clone size: -; CDR3 DNA: TGTGCCAGCAGATTGGATGACTCGACTAATGAGCAGTTCTTC; CDR3 protein: CASRLDDSTNEQFF
V gene: TRBV14; J gene: TRBJ2-7; D gene: -; clone size: -; CDR3 DNA: TGTGCCAGCAGCCGCCGGGACAAAAACTACGAGCAGTACTTC; CDR3 protein: CASSRRDKNYEQYF
V gene: TRBV30; J gene: TRBJ1-5; D gene: TRBD1; clone size: few; CDR3 DNA: TGTGCCTGGACCTCAGGGGGGGGGCAGCCCCAGCATTTT; CDR3 protein: CAWTSGGGQPQHF
V gene: TRBV5-1; J gene: TRBJ2-7; D gene: -; clone size: once; CDR3 DNA: TGCGCCAGCAGCTTGGCCACAGCCCCCTACGAGCAGTACTTC; CDR3 protein: CASSLATAPYEQYF
V gene: TRBV28; J gene: TRBJ1-2; D gene: TRBD1; clone size: -; CDR3 DNA: TGTGCCAGCAGAATGGACAGGGGCGACGGCTACACCTTC; CDR3 protein: CASRMDRGDGYTF
V gene: TRBV5-1; J gene: TRBJ1-1; D gene: TRBD1; clone size: once; CDR3 DNA: TGCGCCAGCAGCAGGACAGGGGTCCTGAACACTGAAGCTTTCTTT; CDR3 protein: CASSRTGVLNTEAFF
V gene: TRBV7-2; J gene: TRBJ2-3; D gene: -; clone size: -; CDR3 DNA: TGTGCCAGCAGCGCACGACAGGTTTCGAACACAGATACGCAGTATTTT; CDR3 protein: CASSARQVSNTDTQYF
V gene: TRBV10-1; J gene: TRBJ2-1; D gene: TRBD2; clone size: -; CDR3 DNA: TGCGCCAGCAGTAAACGAGGACTAGCAGGCGAGCAGTTCTTC; CDR3 protein: CASSKRGLAGEQFF
V gene: TRBV28; J gene: TRBJ2-5; D gene: TRBD1; clone size: -; CDR3 DNA: TGTGCCAGCAGCAAAGGGACAGGGTCGGAAGAGACCCAGTACTTC; CDR3 protein: CASSKGTGSEETQYF
V gene: TRBV9; J gene: TRBJ2-5; D gene: -; clone size: -; CDR3 DNA: TGTGCCAGCAGCCCCCGTCCAGGGCAAGAGACCCAGTACTTC; CDR3 protein: CASSPRPGQETQYF
V gene: TRBV2; J gene: TRBJ1-2; D gene: -; clone size: -; CDR3 DNA: TGTGCCAGCAGTGGATTCGCCTCGCGCGGCTACACCTTC; CDR3 protein: CASSGFASRGYTF
V gene: TRBV18; J gene: TRBJ2-7; D gene: -; clone size: -; CDR3 DNA: TGTGCCAGCTCACTCCAGGGGGGCCCCAAGGCCTACGAGCAGTACTTC; CDR3 protein: CASSLQGGPKAYEQYF
V gene: TRBV2; J gene: TRBJ2-3; D gene: -; clone size: once; CDR3 DNA: TGTGCCAGCAGTGAAGCCCCAGGGGGCACAGATACGCAGTATTTT; CDR3 protein: CASSEAPGGTDTQYF
V gene: TRBV9; J gene: TRBJ1-4; D gene: TRBD1; clone size: -; CDR3 DNA: TGTGCCAGCAGCGTAGGGGGACAGGGGAATGAAAAACTGTTTTTT; CDR3 protein: CASSVGGQGNEKLFF
V gene: TRBV3-1/TRBV3-2; J gene: TRBJ2-1; D gene: -; clone size: -; CDR3 DNA: TGTGCCAGCAGCCAGGCGGGGGCTGAAGATGAGCAGTTCTTC; CDR3 protein: CASSQAGAEDEQFF
V gene: TRBV5-8; J gene: TRBJ2-7; D gene: -; clone size: -; CDR3 DNA: TGTGCCAGCAGCTTGGTTGCGGGACAGTTAGCGGAGGAGCAGTACTTC; CDR3 protein: CASSLVAGQLAEEQYF